This T cell receptor (beta chain) was captured in a study of T cells in Graves' hyperthyroidism and ophthalmopathy. Between the trimmed V and J ends, which lost 0 bases and 13 bases, there was a span of 15 bases. Germline lookup yields CDR1 GTSNPN and CDR2 SVGIG (reference sequence). The CDR3 covers 12 residues. Lactation, pregnancy, other autoimmune disease or uncontrolled infection led to exclusion of patients. This sample holds PBMCs from around 9.9 ml fresh peripheral blood. TCR beta CDR3 sequences were amplified from RNA transcripts. The TCR CDR3 first-round RT-PCR relied on the HTBI primer set. In TCRdb, the multiplex PCR reads were re-called with MiXCR into one record per CDR3 protein. The data show roughly 400,000 distinct CDR3 sequences, more than 12% seen once. In its sample, this clonotype was seen many times. Its antigen is unknown. Study observations and caveats: Model predictions of ophthalmopathy came a median around 6.5 months before onset. Blood also carried most thyroid clonotypes expanded above 0.001.

The receptor was derived from a man aged 50 to 60 with Graves' ophthalmopathy. Sequencing was performed on blood. The V and J genes are TRBV30 and TRBJ1-2; D not certain. CDR3 nucleotides: TGTGCCTGGAGTGTAGAGGTATTCGATTTCACCTTC. This gives the protein CAWSVEVFDFTF.